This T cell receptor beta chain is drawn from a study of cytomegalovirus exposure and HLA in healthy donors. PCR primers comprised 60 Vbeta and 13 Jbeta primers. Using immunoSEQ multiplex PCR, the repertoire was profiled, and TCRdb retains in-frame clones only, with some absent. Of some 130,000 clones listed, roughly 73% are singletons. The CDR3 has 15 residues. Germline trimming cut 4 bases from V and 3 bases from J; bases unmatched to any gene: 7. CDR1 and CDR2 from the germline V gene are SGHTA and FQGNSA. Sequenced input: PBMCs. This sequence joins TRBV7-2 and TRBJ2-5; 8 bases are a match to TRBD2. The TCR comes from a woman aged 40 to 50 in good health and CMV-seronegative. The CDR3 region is CASSSGGAREETQYF. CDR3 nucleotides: TGTGCCAGCAGCTCGGGGGGGGCTCGCGAAGAGACCCAGTACTTC.